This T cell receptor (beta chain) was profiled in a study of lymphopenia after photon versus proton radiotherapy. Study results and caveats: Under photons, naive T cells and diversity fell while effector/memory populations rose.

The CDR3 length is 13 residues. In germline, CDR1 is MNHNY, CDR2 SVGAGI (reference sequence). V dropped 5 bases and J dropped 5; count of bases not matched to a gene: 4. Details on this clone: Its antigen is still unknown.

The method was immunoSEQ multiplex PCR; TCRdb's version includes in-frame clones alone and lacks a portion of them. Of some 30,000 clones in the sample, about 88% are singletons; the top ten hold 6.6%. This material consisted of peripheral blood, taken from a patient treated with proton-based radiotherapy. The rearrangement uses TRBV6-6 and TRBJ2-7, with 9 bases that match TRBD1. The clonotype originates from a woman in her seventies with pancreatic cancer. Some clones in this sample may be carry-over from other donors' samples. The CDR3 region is CASSGQGFDEQYF. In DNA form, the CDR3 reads TGTGCCAGCAGTGGACAGGGGTTCGACGAGCAGTACTTC.